The present TCR beta chain was sequenced within a study of T cell repertoires in cytomegalovirus infection. Study results and caveats: Cumulative frequency (of public TCR beta family members) identified carriers of CMV plus the relevant HLA. Clonotypes of TCR beta that were HLA-C-restricted and CMV-specific dominated the ex vivo response.

From germline, CDR1 is LNHDA and CDR2 SQIVND (reference sequence). CDR3 length: 17 residues. V shed 0 bases and J 4 bases; nucleotides not matched to a gene: 8. From the reads, TCRdb called clonotypes with MiXCR, one entry per CDR3 protein. The sample consists of 110,000 to 150,000 distinct CDR3 sequences, more than 30% of them appearing once. This clonotype has just a few counts. Its antigen is still unknown. The starting material was CD8+ T cells from cultured PBMCs, obtained from culture after CMV antigen stimulation. The clonotype comes from a human donor in good health (CMV status not recorded). Some clones in this sample may be carry-over from other donors' samples. The rearrangement uses TRBV19 and TRBJ2-1; TRBD2 agrees at 8 bases. CDR3 DNA: TGTGCCAGTAGTATAGATTTCCCCCAGCGGGGGTACAATGAGCAGTTCTTC. Protein: CASSIDFPQRGYNEQFF. The whole variable domain, filled in from reference TRBV19 and TRBJ2-1, reads DGGITQSPKYLFRKEGQNVTLSCEQNLNHDAMYWYRQDPGQGLRLIYYSQIVNDFQKGDIAEGYSVSREKKESFPLTVTSAQKNPTAFYLCASSIDFPQRGYNEQFFGPGTRLTVL.